This T cell receptor (beta chain) is drawn from a study of OX40 agonist ivuxolimab in advanced cancers. Profiled with immunoSEQ multiplex PCR; TCRdb holds only in-frame clones, not every one. The sample contains 55,000 to 80,000 clones, 80% to 90% of which appear only once. The receptor comes from an adult with an advanced solid tumor such as melanoma, head and neck, liver or kidney cancer. This specimen consisted of CD4+ or CD8+ T cells sorted from blood, obtained in a trial of the OX40 agonist ivuxolimab.

In DNA, the CDR3 is TGTGCCAGCAGCTTGCGCCGGATAAACTATGGCTACACCTTC. Its translation is CASSLRRINYGYTF. V gene TRBV5-8 combines with J gene TRBJ1-2, with no clear D. The CDR3 contains 14 residues. Germline V lookup: CDR1 SGHTS, CDR2 YDEGEE. V was trimmed by 1 base and J by 2 bases, leaving 9 bases between them.